These 9 T cell receptor beta chains were all obtained from the same sample, sequenced in a study of Tregs in tolerant kidney transplant recipients. Clones were read by immunoSEQ multiplex PCR, and TCRdb kept only the in-frame ones, dropping some. The sample lists about 69,000 clones; about 89% were seen once. The source material was CD4+ T cells from blood, sampled before the transplant. The receptors were sampled from a human donor who received a combined kidney and bone marrow transplant.

The chain recombines TRBV9 with TRBJ2-2; 8 positions agree with TRBD2. The V segment lost 1 base and the J segment 5 bases; nucleotides outside the gene matches: 7. This CDR3 has 16 residues. Germline CDR1 SGDLS, CDR2 YYNGEE. The CDR3 coding sequence is TGTGCCAGCAGCGTATTTTCTGGCGGGGGGACCGGGGAGCTGTTTTTT. As protein: CASSVFSGGGTGELFF.

The chain is built from TRBV7-8 and TRBJ1-2; unclear D gene. CDR1 SGHVS and CDR2 FQNEAQ come from the germline V gene. The CDR3 contains 13 residues. Deletions cut 2 bases from V and 7 bases from J, with 11 bases between. CDR3 sequence: CASSLIGLSGYTF. The CDR3 DNA is TGTGCCAGCAGCTTAATTGGCTTGTCTGGCTACACCTTC.

This clone was seen just once. An end of the junction does not agree with germline; a read error may underlie this. The chain is built from TRBV7-9 and TRBJ2-7, with D perhaps matching TRBD2 (5 bases). Germline assignment: CDR1 SEHNR and CDR2 FQNEAQ (reference sequence). CDR3 length: 14 residues. CDR3 sequence reads: CASSFWTDSDEQYF. Here the CDR3 DNA reads TGTGCCAGCAGCTTTTGGACGGACTCCGACGAGCAGTACTTC.

The chain employs TRBV5-1 and TRBJ1-5; no firm D call. The CDR3 extends over 14 amino acids. CDR1 and CDR2 (germline): SGHRS, YFSETQ. Trimming shortened V by 0 bases and J by 2 bases, and 6 bases separated the two germline ends. The CDR3 reads CASSLVGGNQPQHF. As DNA, the CDR3 is TGCGCCAGCAGCTTGGTCGGGGGCAATCAGCCCCAGCATTTT.

The rearrangement links TRBV11-2 to TRBJ2-5; D might be TRBD2 (5 bases). Germline V lookup: CDR1 SGHAT, CDR2 FQNNGV. With 5 bases removed from V and 1 base from J, the gap between germline ends came to 8 bases. This CDR3 contains 13 residues. CDR3 DNA sequence: TGTGCCAGCAGCCCGAGGGTCCAAGAGACCCAGTACTTC. Its translation: CASSPRVQETQYF. Variable domain in full (rest from reference TRBV11-2 and TRBJ2-5): EAGVAQSPRYKIIEKRQSVAFWCNPISGHATLYWYQQILGQGPKLLIQFQNNGVVDDSQLPKDRFSAERLKGVDSTLKIQPAKLEDSAVYLCASSPRVQETQYFGPGTRLLVL.

The chain is built from TRBV27 and TRBJ2-3, with D unresolved. The CDR3 spans 16 residues. Trimming took 6 bases from V and 0 from J, leaving 16 bases between them. From germline, CDR1 is MNHEY and CDR2 SMNVEV (reference sequence). The CDR3 sequence: CASSTPGLRSTDTQYF. The CDR3, as DNA: TGTGCCAGCAGCACCCCCGGCTTGCGGAGCACAGATACGCAGTATTTT.

The chain has TRBV5-4 and TRBJ2-3, with D possibly TRBD2 on 6 matching bases. The CDR3 is made up of 14 amino acids. Germline values: CDR1 SGHNT, CDR2 YYREEE (reference sequence). Trimming removed 4 bases at V and 2 bases at J, with 11 bases between. The chain's CDR3 is CASSRDLYTDTQYF. The CDR3 DNA reads TGTGCCAGCAGCAGGGACTTATACACAGATACGCAGTATTTT.

The chain employs TRBV27 and TRBJ1-4, with 9 bases identical to TRBD1. Germline V gene sequence: CDR1 MNHEY, CDR2 SMNVEV (reference sequence). Unmatched junction bases numbered 4, after V lost 6 bases and J lost 5 bases. This CDR3 region has 14 residues. The CDR3 nucleotides read TGTGCCAGCAGCACAGGGACAGGGAATGAAAAACTGTTTTTT. Amino acid sequence: CASSTGTGNEKLFF.

The chain recombines TRBV6-6 with TRBJ2-1; D might be TRBD2 (5 bases). This CDR3 spans 13 amino acids. Trimming took 2 bases from V and 12 from J, leaving 14 bases between them. Germline V gene data show CDR1 as MNHNY and CDR2 as SVGAGI (reference sequence). CDR3 region: CASSYASPSGQFF. The CDR3 region has the DNA TGTGCCAGCAGTTACGCTAGCCCCTCCGGGCAGTTCTTC.